Below, 12 T cell receptor beta chains from the same sample are listed, as sequenced in a study of T cell responses to AZD1222 COVID-19 vaccine. Method: immunoSEQ multiplex PCR; TCRdb's copy keeps in-frame clones and lacks some. The repertoire holds some 69,000 clones, with about 80% as singletons. The material was peripheral blood, obtained 28 days after the second AZD1222 dose. These TCRs come from an adult who received the AZD1222 COVID-19 vaccine.

The CDR3 DNA reads as TGTGCCAGTAGTACCCCAGGGGCCAGCTATGGCTACACCTTC. This sequence encodes CASSTPGASYGYTF. The chain employs TRBV19 and TRBJ1-2, with D possibly being TRBD1 (6 bases). The CDR3 length is 14 residues. CDR1 is LNHDA and CDR2 is SQIVND in the germline V gene (reference sequence). Trimming cost V 4 bases and J 4 bases, with 13 bases left between them.

V gene TRBV5-1 combines with J gene TRBJ1-1; D unclear. The CDR3 sequence is 13 residues long. Trimming removed 5 bases at V and 7 bases at J, with 15 bases between. From germline, CDR1 is SGHRS and CDR2 YFSETQ. CDR3 in amino acids: CASSPMPGVEAFF. DNA for the CDR3: TGCGCCAGCAGTCCCATGCCCGGGGTTGAAGCTTTCTTT.

The chain employs TRBV19 and TRBJ1-1; TRBD1 matches 7 bases. This CDR3 has 14 residues. Germline V lookup: CDR1 LNHDA, CDR2 SQIVND (reference sequence). V lost 4 bases to trimming and J lost 1 base; unmatched junction nucleotides: 3. CDR3 nucleotide sequence: TGTGCCAGTAGTACCGACAGGGAGAACACTGAAGCTTTCTTT. Translation gives CASSTDRENTEAFF.

This chain links TRBV7-8 with TRBJ1-1; D might be TRBD1 (6 bases). V was cut by 3 bases and J by 5 bases, with 16 bases left in between. This CDR3 region has 15 residues. Germline V gives CDR1 SGHVS, CDR2 FQNEAQ. Written as DNA, the CDR3 is TGTGCCAGCAGCTTGAGACAGGCAGGGTTGACTGAAGCTTTCTTT. Translating gives CASSLRQAGLTEAFF.

The chain couples TRBV7-5 to TRBJ2-7; the table assigns TRBD2, which was not confirmed against the DNA. TRBV7-5 is a recognized pseudogene. CDR3 length: 14 residues. CDR3 region: CARSRRRSSYEQYF. CDR3 nucleotides: TGTGCCAGAAGCCGTCGGAGAAGCTCCTACGAGCAGTACTTC.

The chain joins TRBV6-5 to TRBJ1-3; the D is unclear. V dropped 0 bases and J dropped 7 bases, with 10 bases sitting between them. The V gene's germline CDR1 is MNHEY and CDR2 SVGAGI. The CDR3 runs to 14 residues. The CDR3 spells CASSYSDLGNTIYF. CDR3 nucleotide sequence: TGTGCCAGCAGTTACTCAGACCTAGGTAACACCATATATTTT.

This chain connects TRBV5-1 to TRBJ1-5; perhaps TRBD1 as D (6 bases). The CDR3 covers 13 residues. Trimming left V 0 bases short and J 6 bases short, with 7 bases between. CDR1 and CDR2 from the germline V gene are SGHRS and YFSETQ. CDR3: CASSLDRAQPQHF. CDR3 bases: TGCGCCAGCAGCTTGGACAGGGCTCAGCCCCAGCATTTT.

V is TRBV7-6 and J is TRBJ2-1; D may match TRBD1 or TRBD2 (6 bases each). Trimming stripped 6 bases from V and 4 bases from J, with 16 bases between. Germline lookup yields CDR1 SGHVS and CDR2 FNYEAQ. This CDR3 spans 15 amino acids. CDR3 bases: TGTGCCAGCAGTTCAGGAGGGGGGCAGTACAATGAGCAGTTCTTC. It yields the protein CASSSGGGQYNEQFF.

V is TRBV7-9 and J is TRBJ2-7; D is undetermined. The CDR3 totals 13 residues. V lost 4 bases to trimming and J lost 7 bases, with 14 bases between them. Per germline, CDR1 SEHNR and CDR2 FQNEAQ (reference sequence). CDR3 DNA sequence: TGTGCCAGCAGCTATTCAGGTATGGGAGAGCAGTACTTC. Its translation: CASSYSGMGEQYF.

This chain uses TRBV6-5 with TRBJ2-2; D is ambiguous. Between the trimmed V and J ends, which lost 2 bases and 3 bases, there was a span of 10 bases. The CDR3 has 15 amino acids. Germline V gene data show CDR1 as MNHEY and CDR2 as SVGAGI. In DNA form, the CDR3 reads TGTGCCAGCAGTTACGAAGGAAGCGACACCGGGGAGCTGTTTTTT. This encodes CASSYEGSDTGELFF.

The chain links TRBV5-4 to TRBJ2-5, with D possibly being TRBD1 (5 bases). V lost 3 bases and J 5 bases, leaving 17 bases between the germline ends. Germline-derived CDR1 and CDR2 are SGHNT and YYREEE (reference sequence). The CDR3 extends over 15 amino acids. The DNA of the CDR3 is TGTGCCAGCAGCTCCGTCCCGGACATTCAGGAGACCCAGTACTTC. Its translation: CASSSVPDIQETQYF.

This chain joins TRBV9 and TRBJ1-1; 7 bases map to TRBD1. Germline lookup yields CDR1 SGDLS and CDR2 YYNGEE. The V segment lost 3 bases and the J segment 5 bases; nucleotides outside the gene matches: 13. The CDR3 totals 16 residues. The CDR3 here is CASSARSTGVGTEAFF. CDR3 in DNA: TGTGCCAGCAGCGCACGATCAACAGGGGTAGGGACTGAAGCTTTCTTT.